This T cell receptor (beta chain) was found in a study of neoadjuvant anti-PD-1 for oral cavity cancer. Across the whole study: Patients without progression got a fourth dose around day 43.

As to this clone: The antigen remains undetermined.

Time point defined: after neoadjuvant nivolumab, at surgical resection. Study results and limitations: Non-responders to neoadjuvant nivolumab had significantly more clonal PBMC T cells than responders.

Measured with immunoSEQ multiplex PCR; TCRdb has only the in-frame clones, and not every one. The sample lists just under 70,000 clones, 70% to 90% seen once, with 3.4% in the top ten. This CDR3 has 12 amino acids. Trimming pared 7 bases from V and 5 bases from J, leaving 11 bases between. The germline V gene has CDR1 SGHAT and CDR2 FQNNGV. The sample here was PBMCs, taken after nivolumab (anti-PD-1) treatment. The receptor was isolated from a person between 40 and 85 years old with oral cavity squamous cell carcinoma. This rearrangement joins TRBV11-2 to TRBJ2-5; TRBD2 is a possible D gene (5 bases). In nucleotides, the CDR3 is TGTGCCAGCACCACAGCGGTCGAGACCCAGTACTTC. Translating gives CASTTAVETQYF.